The rows below give T cell receptor beta chains drawn from one sample of a study of blood T cells in healthy people across ages. TCRdb used MiXCR to reprocess the 5' RACE reads, holding one entry per CDR3 protein. The sample consists of some 1.4 million distinct CDR3 sequences, about 40% of them appearing once. The sequenced material came from blood. The receptors were gathered from a woman aged 18 to 35 in good health. CDR3s include the opening cysteine and the closing phenylalanine or tryptophan. The D gene is left open where the match is weak. Part of the rows lack a size; the others show once, few, many or a class for expanded clones.

NA | TRBJ2-4 | TRBV5-1 | few | TGCGCCAGCAGCTCTGCCGTGGCCAAAAACATTCAGTACTTC | CASSSAVAKNIQYF
NA | TRBJ2-7 | TRBV27 | NA | TGTGCCAGCAGTGAAGTGGGGCACTACGAGCAGTACTTC | CASSEVGHYEQYF
TRBD2 | TRBJ2-1 | TRBV4-1 | NA | TGCGCCAGCAGCCAAGATGTGGCTAGCGGGGGGCATTCCAATGAGCAGTTCTTC | CASSQDVASGGHSNEQFF
NA | TRBJ1-2 | TRBV5-1 | few | TGCGCCAGCAGCCTGGAGAACAGGCGAGGAGATGGCTACACCTTC | CASSLENRRGDGYTF
NA | TRBJ2-5 | TRBV9 | once | TGTGCCAGCAGCTCCCATCTAGGCCCCTCGGAGACCCAGTACTTC | CASSSHLGPSETQYF
NA | TRBJ1-4 | TRBV20-1 | few | TGCAGTGCTACGGGGGGGGTTGGTGAAAAACTGTTTTTT | CSATGGVGEKLFF
NA | TRBJ1-2 | TRBV6-1 | NA | TGTGCCAGCAAAGGGGTAGCTTGGGGTGGAGAGAACTATGGCTACACCTTC | CASKGVAWGGENYGYTF
NA | TRBJ2-5 | TRBV12-3/TRBV12-4 | NA | TGTGCCAGCAGTTTGGACTCCTTCAGGGGGGGGCAAGAGACCCAGTACTTC | CASSLDSFRGGQETQYF
NA | TRBJ2-5 | TRBV12-3/TRBV12-4 | NA | TGTGCCAGCCGTCTTGACGTCGGCGACAATGAGCAGTACTTC | CASRLDVGDNEQYF
NA | TRBJ1-1 | TRBV5-6 | NA | TGTGCCAGCAGCTGGGGGAACAGCAGGACGAACACTGAAGCTTTCTTT | CASSWGNSRTNTEAFF
TRBD2 | TRBJ2-7 | TRBV20-1 | few | TGCAGTGCTAGGACTAGCGGGAGAAACGCCTACAATGAGCAGTACTTC | CSARTSGRNAYNEQYF
TRBD1 | TRBJ2-7 | TRBV20-1 | NA | TGCAGTGCTAGACCTGGGACAGGGAACTACGAGCAGTACTTC | CSARPGTGNYEQYF
TRBD2 | TRBJ2-7 | TRBV12-3/TRBV12-4 | NA | TGTGCCAGCAGGGGCGGTGGGAGCGGGGGATCCTACGAGCAGTACTTC | CASRGGGSGGSYEQYF
NA | TRBJ1-5 | TRBV2 | few | TGTGCCAGCAGTGAAGTGGGTCGGAGCAATCAGCCCCAGCATTTT | CASSEVGRSNQPQHF
TRBD2 | TRBJ2-1 | TRBV5-1 | few | TGCGCCAGCAGCTTGGCCGGGACTAGCGGGGGACACGGTAATGAGCAGTTCTTC | CASSLAGTSGGHGNEQFF
NA | TRBJ2-5 | TRBV5-1 | NA | TGCGCCAGCAGCTTGGCCAACGGGGGATTCCGAGAGACCCAGTACTTC | CASSLANGGFRETQYF
NA | TRBJ1-4 | TRBV4-1 | NA | TGCGCCAGCAGCCAGGTTGAAGGGTTTAATGAAAAACTGTTTTTT | CASSQVEGFNEKLFF
NA | TRBJ1-5 | TRBV4-1 | few | TGCGCCAGCAGCCAACGGTCGGGGCAGCCCCAGCATTTT | CASSQRSGQPQHF
TRBD2 | TRBJ2-1 | TRBV7-8 | NA | TGTGCCAGCAGCTTATGGCCTATACTAGCGGGGCGTGAGCAGTTCTTC | CASSLWPILAGREQFF
TRBD2 | TRBJ2-7 | TRBV27 | NA | TGTGCCGGCAGTTTAGGGACTAGCGGGAGCTACGAGCAGTACTTC | CAGSLGTSGSYEQYF
NA | TRBJ2-3 | TRBV9 | NA | TGTGCCAGCAGCGTTGGGGTCTCCTCGGGCCAAACGGGGGATACGCAGTATTTT | CASSVGVSSGQTGDTQYF
NA | TRBJ1-2 | TRBV27 | NA | TGTGCCAGCAGTCACCCGACAGGAGGAAGTGGCTACACCTTC | CASSHPTGGSGYTF
NA | TRBJ1-2 | TRBV4-2 | few | TGTGCCAGCAGCCTAGGGAACTGTGGCTACACCTTC | CASSLGNCGYTF
TRBD2 | TRBJ2-7 | TRBV27 | few | TGTGCCAGCAGTTTAAAGGGACTAGCGATTTACGAGCAGTACTTC | CASSLKGLAIYEQYF
NA | TRBJ2-7 | TRBV7-9 | NA | TGTGCCAGCAGCCTATCCACCTGGGGGGCCTACGAGCAGTACTTC | CASSLSTWGAYEQYF
NA | TRBJ2-7 | TRBV12-3/TRBV12-4 | few | TGTGCCAGCAGTCCTACGGGGGCCAACGAGCAGTACTTC | CASSPTGANEQYF
NA | TRBJ2-3 | TRBV5-1 | NA | TGCGCCAGCAGCTTGTCAGGGGACGTTGATACGCAGTATTTT | CASSLSGDVDTQYF
NA | TRBJ2-3 | TRBV20-1 | NA | TGCAGTGCTAGAGATCCTCTCGGGGAGGCAGATACGCAGTATTTT | CSARDPLGEADTQYF
TRBD2 | TRBJ2-1 | TRBV7-2 | NA | TGTACCAGCAGCCTCAAGCGGGGTCACAATGAGCAGTTCTTC | CTSSLKRGHNEQFF
NA | TRBJ2-3 | TRBV6-5 | NA | TGTGCCAGCAGTTACTCGACGGGGTGGCTGAGTGGAGATACGCAGTATTTT | CASSYSTGWLSGDTQYF
NA | TRBJ2-7 | TRBV3-1 | few | TGTGCCAGCAGCCTGACAGGACGGTACTACGAGCAGTACTTC | CASSLTGRYYEQYF
NA | TRBJ2-1 | TRBV30 | NA | TGTGCCTGGGGGAGGGGCGGGGGCCGCTCCTACAATGAGCAGTTCTTC | CAWGRGGGRSYNEQFF
TRBD2 | TRBJ2-7 | TRBV10-3 | few | TGTGCCATCAGCACCCAAAAACTGGGGACTAAGGGCGAGCAGTACTTC | CAISTQKLGTKGEQYF
NA | TRBJ1-1 | TRBV5-8 | NA | TGTGCCAGCAACTTTGGTGGACCGAACACTGAAGCTTTCTTT | CASNFGGPNTEAFF
NA | TRBJ1-1 | TRBV6-6 | few | TGTGCCAGCAAGGAAAACGCGGGGACTGAAGCTTTCTTT | CASKENAGTEAFF
NA | TRBJ2-1 | TRBV15 | NA | TGTGCCACCAGCAGTATAAAAGGGTTCAAAGAGCGGTTAAAATACAATGAGCAGTTCTTC | CATSSIKGFKERLKYNEQFF
NA | TRBJ2-6 | TRBV7-9 | NA | TGTGCCAGCAGCGGACGGCGCTCTGGGGCCAACGTCCTGACTTTC | CASSGRRSGANVLTF
NA | TRBJ2-7 | TRBV2 | NA | TGTGCCAGCATGGGCGGGGCCAGCTCCTACGAGCAGTACTTC | CASMGGASSYEQYF
TRBD1 | TRBJ1-4 | TRBV29-1 | few | TGCAGCGTTCTCAGGGGGGCTGGTGAAAAACTGTTTTTT | CSVLRGAGEKLFF
NA | TRBJ1-1 | TRBV3-1 | once | TGTGCCAGCAGCCCATTTGTGGGGGCCACTGAAGCTTTCTTT | CASSPFVGATEAFF
TRBD2 | TRBJ2-2 | TRBV29-1 | NA | TGCAGCGTTGCGGATTCCGGGGTTAGCGGGAAAACCGGGGAGCTGTTTTTT | CSVADSGVSGKTGELFF
NA | TRBJ2-7 | TRBV30 | NA | TGTGCCTGGGCACGATTAGGGGATCGGTACTTC | CAWARLGDRYF
TRBD1 | TRBJ1-2 | TRBV20-1 | NA | TGCAGTGCTAGAGATCTCCCCGGGACAGGGGTAGATAGTAGCGGCTACACCTTC | CSARDLPGTGVDSSGYTF
TRBD2 | TRBJ2-2 | TRBV4-1 | NA | TGCGCCAGCAGCCAAGAGGGAGCGGGAGGGCCGATCGGGGAGCTGTTTTTT | CASSQEGAGGPIGELFF
TRBD1 | TRBJ2-1 | TRBV7-9 | NA | TGTGCCAGCAGCCAACGGGACAGGGGAAACAATGAGCAGTTCTTC | CASSQRDRGNNEQFF
TRBD1 | TRBJ1-1 | TRBV10-3 | NA | TGTGCCATAACCGTTACGGGACAGGGGACGAACACTGAAGCTTTCTTT | CAITVTGQGTNTEAFF
TRBD1 | TRBJ2-3 | TRBV9 | few | TGTGCCAGAAGCGTCGGACAGGGGATGATGGCAGATACGCAGTATTTT | CARSVGQGMMADTQYF
TRBD2 | TRBJ2-1 | TRBV12-5 | few | TGTGCTAGTGGTCCAGGGACTAGCGGGGGTTACAATGAGCAGTTCTTC | CASGPGTSGGYNEQFF
TRBD2 | TRBJ2-7 | TRBV7-2 | many | TGTGCCAGCAGCTTTAGCGGGAGAGTCTACGAGCAGTACTTC | CASSFSGRVYEQYF